These 23 T cell receptor beta chains were sequenced from one sample in a study of beta chain features in type 1 diabetes. General study points: Patients with Type 1 diabetes showed moderately but significantly shorter TCRB CDR3s in all four CD4+ subsets.

Expressed TCRB transcripts were sequenced because the isolated RNA had all been reverse transcribed beforehand. Produced via immunoSEQ multiplex PCR; TCRdb's table is partial and in-frame only. The sample carries about 740,000 clones, roughly 12% recorded once. No antigens are known for them. The sequenced material came from naive CD4+ T cells from blood. These receptors were collected from a man aged 18 to 30 with type 1 diabetes.

CDR3 coding DNA: TGCGCCAGCCGGACTAGCGGGGTAGAGACCCAGTACTTC. Translated: CASRTSGVETQYF. V usage is TRBV5-1 and J usage is TRBJ2-5, with 12 nucleotides matching TRBD2. The CDR3 loop spans 13 amino acids. From germline, CDR1 is SGHRS and CDR2 YFSETQ. Germline trimming cut 7 bases from V and 4 bases from J; bases unmatched to any gene: 2. The full variable domain, its missing parts supplied by reference TRBV5-1 and TRBJ2-5, is KAGVTQTPRYLIKTRGQQVTLSCSPISGHRSVSWYQQTPGQGLQFLFEYFSETQRNKGNFPGRFSGRQFSNSRSEMNVSTLELGDSALYLCASRTSGVETQYFGPGTRLLVL.

In its sample, this clone was seen a few times. This rearrangement joins TRBV10-3 to TRBJ1-5; D remains ambiguous. The CDR3 sequence is 13 residues long. The germline gives CDR1 ENHRY, CDR2 SYGVKD. V was pared by 0 bases and J by 7 bases, with 7 bases between. CDR3 nucleotide sequence: TGTGCCATCAGTGAGTCTAAAGAACAGCCCCAGCATTTT. Its protein product is CAISESKEQPQHF.

The V and J genes are TRBV2 and TRBJ1-2, with 7 bases matching TRBD1. CDR1 and CDR2 (germline): SNHLY, FYNNEI. The CDR3 extends over 15 amino acids. The V and J ends lost 6 bases and 4 bases, in that order; junction bases with no gene match: 11. The DNA for the CDR3 is TGTGCCAGCAGCGCCTCAGGGGGGATCGGCTATGGCTACACCTTC. Its translation: CASSASGGIGYGYTF.

This clone came up a few times. The DNA for the CDR3 is TGCGCCAGCAGCACGGACCGGGACAGAATCCACGAGCAGTACTTC. Encoded protein: CASSTDRDRIHEQYF. The genes are TRBV5-1 and TRBJ2-7, with 7 nucleotides matching TRBD1. Trimming removed 4 bases from V and 5 bases from J; junction bases left unmatched: 12. Germline CDR1 SGHRS, CDR2 YFSETQ. The CDR3 contains 15 residues.

This rearrangement joins TRBV11-2 to TRBJ1-2; D is possibly TRBD1 (5 bases). CDR3 length equals 15 residues. Trimming removed 7 bases at V and 7 bases at J, with 22 bases between. In germline, CDR1 is SGHAT, CDR2 FQNNGV. The CDR3 DNA reads TGTGCCAGCAACAAGGAGGACACCCGACCCGGTGGCTACACCTTC. It codes for CASNKEDTRPGGYTF.

The chain is built from TRBV7-8 and TRBJ1-2; perhaps TRBD1 as D (5 bases). This CDR3 contains 12 residues. Trimming took 5 bases from V and 10 from J, leaving 14 bases between them. In germline, CDR1 is SGHVS, CDR2 FQNEAQ. In DNA form, the CDR3 reads TGTGCCAGCAGCGTAGGGGACCTTACCTACACCTTC. Translated, it gives CASSVGDLTYTF.

This clone was seen a few times. The CDR3: CASRVTGDDGYTF. CDR3 DNA sequence: TGTGCCAGTAGAGTGACAGGGGATGATGGCTACACCTTC. The chain uses TRBV19 and TRBJ1-2; 8 positions match TRBD1. Germline loops: CDR1 LNHDA, CDR2 SQIVND (reference sequence). The V gene end was trimmed by 6 bases and the J gene end by 6 bases; junction bases not matched to a gene: 6. The CDR3 contains 13 residues.

This chain links TRBV6-6 with TRBJ1-4; no reliable D call. The V end lost 7 bases, the J end lost 1 base, and 10 bases lay between the germline ends. The CDR3 covers 14 residues. Germline CDR1 is MNHNY and CDR2 is SVGAGI (reference sequence). CDR3 DNA: TGTGCCAGCACCGCATACCAAACTAATGAAAAACTGTTTTTT. It is translated as CASTAYQTNEKLFF.

This sequence joins TRBV16 and TRBJ2-2; D is possibly TRBD1 (5 bases). Germline assignment: CDR1 KGHSY and CDR2 FQNENV. V was clipped by 2 bases and J by 8 bases, with 15 bases between them. The CDR3 is made up of 15 amino acids. The CDR3 bases are TGTGCCAGCAGCCAACCAGGGCGTAAGACGGGGGAGCTGTTTTTT. This translates into CASSQPGRKTGELFF.

This chain links TRBV30 with TRBJ1-5; unclear D gene. Germline CDR1 and CDR2: GTSNPN and SVGIG (reference sequence). The V end was cut by 0 bases, the J end by 2 bases, with 11 bases between. The length of the CDR3 is 15 residues. The chain's CDR3 is CAWSVPSVGNQPQHF. The CDR3, as DNA: TGTGCCTGGAGTGTACCCAGCGTCGGCAATCAGCCCCAGCATTTT.

The sample holds a few counts of this clone. The chain carries TRBV2 and TRBJ1-4; perhaps TRBD1 as D (5 bases). CDR3 size: 13 residues. Trimming stripped 3 bases from V and 6 bases from J, with 8 bases between. CDR1 is SNHLY and CDR2 is FYNNEI in the germline V gene. Written as DNA, the CDR3 is TGTGCCAGCAGTGACAGGACACATGAAAAACTGTTTTTT. It specifies CASSDRTHEKLFF.

The chain employs TRBV27 and TRBJ2-5; D uncertain. There are 13 residues in the CDR3. The V end was cut by 4 bases, the J end by 2 bases, with 8 bases between. CDR1 and CDR2 from the germline V gene are MNHEY and SMNVEV (reference sequence). This CDR3 is CASSSIIQETQYF. The CDR3, as DNA: TGTGCCAGCAGTTCTATAATTCAAGAGACCCAGTACTTC.

This clone was detected only a few times. The chain carries TRBV29-1 and TRBJ1-2; D remains unclear. Germline lookup yields CDR1 SQVTM and CDR2 ANQGSEA. The CDR3 has 11 amino acids. The V and J ends lost 7 bases and 7 bases respectively, with 13 bases between them. CDR3: CSERSNSGYTF. CDR3 nucleotides: TGCAGCGAACGGTCCAATAGTGGCTACACCTTC. Looking up the rest from reference TRBV29-1 and TRBJ1-2 gives the full variable domain: SAVISQKPSRDICQRGTSLTIQCQVDSQVTMMFWYRQQPGQSLTLIATANQGSEATYESGFVIDKFPISRPNLTFSTLTVSNMSPEDSSIYLCSERSNSGYTFGSGTRLTVV.

This clone was observed a handful of times. The V and J genes are TRBV19 and TRBJ1-5; maybe TRBD1 (6 bases). The CDR3 spans 14 residues. Trimming took 9 bases from V and 5 from J, leaving 17 bases between them. The germline gives CDR1 LNHDA, CDR2 SQIVND (reference sequence). CDR3 residues: CASVIVPGDQPQHF. Here the CDR3 DNA reads TGTGCCAGCGTTATCGTTCCAGGGGATCAGCCCCAGCATTTT.

This clone was seen a handful of times. The rearrangement joins TRBV19 to TRBJ1-4; tentative D call: TRBD1 (6 bases). Germline CDR1 LNHDA, CDR2 SQIVND (reference sequence). This CDR3 is built from 15 residues. The CDR3 nucleotides are TGTGCTAGTGGCCGTTGGACAGTTACCCCGGAAAAACTGTTTTTT. This gives the protein CASGRWTVTPEKLFF.

This clone was found a few times. The chain employs TRBV19 and TRBJ1-2; TRBD1 aligns across 9 bases. Germline assignment: CDR1 LNHDA and CDR2 SQIVND (reference sequence). The J segment lost 7 bases and the V segment lost 3 bases, leaving 3 bases of the junction unmatched. The CDR3 has 13 residues. The chain's CDR3 is CASSMGQGGGYTF. In DNA, the CDR3 is TGTGCCAGTAGTATGGGACAGGGAGGTGGCTACACCTTC.

The chain is built from TRBV10-3 and TRBJ2-5; D is unclear. CDR1 and CDR2 from the germline V gene are ENHRY and SYGVKD. V was shortened by 0 bases and J by 1 base, with 18 bases between the two germline ends. This CDR3 comprises 18 residues. The CDR3 sequence is CAISESPHVNVFQETQYF. CDR3 in DNA: TGTGCCATCAGTGAGTCACCCCACGTGAACGTATTCCAAGAGACCCAGTACTTC.

This clone was counted a few times. This chain joins TRBV18 and TRBJ1-4; maybe TRBD1 (5 bases). The germline CDR1 and CDR2 sequences are KGHSH and LQKENI. V was cut by 2 bases and J by 7 bases, with 11 bases left in between. This CDR3 is built from 14 residues. CDR3 sequence (DNA): TGTGCCAGCTCACCAGGGGACTCTCTTGAAAAACTGTTTTTT. Protein sequence: CASSPGDSLEKLFF.

This clone was counted only a few times. This rearrangement joins TRBV6-1 to TRBJ2-4, with 7 bases that match TRBD1. CDR1 MNHNS and CDR2 SASEGT come from the germline V gene. CDR3 length equals 17 residues. With V trimmed by 4 bases and J by 0 bases, 9 bases remained unmatched. As DNA, the CDR3 is TGTGCCAGCAGTGGCTACACAGGGGCCGTAGCCAAAAACATTCAGTACTTC. It specifies CASSGYTGAVAKNIQYF.

This clone was detected only a few times. The V call is TRBV13, the J call TRBJ2-5, with D maybe TRBD1 (6 bases). V was pared by 2 bases and J by 8 bases, with 15 bases between. This CDR3 has 14 amino acids. Germline CDR1 is PRHDT and CDR2 is FYEKMQ (reference sequence). The CDR3 loop reads CASSLTTGPRTQYF. CDR3 DNA: TGTGCCAGCAGCTTAACTACAGGGCCTCGAACCCAGTACTTC.

The sample holds a few counts of this clone. The chain links TRBV29-1 to TRBJ2-5; D not certain. From germline, CDR1 is SQVTM and CDR2 ANQGSEA. The CDR3 has 12 residues. Trimming removed 5 bases at V and 2 bases at J, with 9 bases between. The CDR3 nucleotides read TGCAGCGTTCAGAACCCGCAAGAGACCCAGTACTTC. Translated: CSVQNPQETQYF.

In its sample, this clone was seen a few times. The rearrangement uses TRBV23-1 and TRBJ1-1, with a tentative D call TRBD1 (5 bases). TRBV23-1 is reported as an ORF; its role is uncertain. CDR3 length equals 17 residues. The germline V and J ends were trimmed by 0 bases and 0 bases, with 14 bases remaining between them. CDR3 protein: CASSQSNNDRLNTEAFF. The CDR3 region has the DNA TGCGCCAGCAGTCAATCGAATAACGACAGATTGAACACTGAAGCTTTCTTT.

This clone was seen only a few times. The CDR3 region has the DNA TGTGCCAGCATCCATAGCGGGTCTTTTGAGACCCAGTACTTC. Its protein product is CASIHSGSFETQYF. The rearrangement joins TRBV7-9 to TRBJ2-5; 7 bases are a match to TRBD2. There are 14 residues in the CDR3. Germline V lookup: CDR1 SEHNR, CDR2 FQNEAQ (reference sequence). Trimming took 7 bases from V and 5 from J; bases not matched to a gene: 10.